A selection of T cell receptor beta chains follows, all from one sample in a study of blood T cell repertoires in COVID-19. Produced via immunoSEQ multiplex PCR; TCRdb's table is partial and in-frame only. The sample lists approximately 69,000 clones; roughly four fifths were seen once. Specimen: peripheral blood. The receptors come from a man aged 50 or older with COVID-19, enrolled during active disease. The CDR3 runs from the conserved cysteine through the conserved F or W. A D gene is named only where the DNA matches it firmly. Part of the rows lack a size; the others show once, few, many or a class for expanded clones.

-,TRBD2,TRBV9,TRBJ2-1,CASSVDWTSGYNEQFF,TGTGCCAGCAGCGTAGACTGGACTAGCGGTTACAATGAGCAGTTCTTC
few,TRBD1,TRBV19,TRBJ2-7,CASSIGPGQGSYEQYF,TGTGCCAGTAGTATTGGTCCGGGACAGGGCTCCTACGAGCAGTACTTC
-,TRBD2,TRBV30,TRBJ2-7,CACEGGSSYEQYF,TGTGCCTGCGAGGGAGGGTCCTCCTACGAGCAGTACTTC
-,TRBD1,TRBV11-3,TRBJ2-7,CASSRDRVSEQYF,TGTGCCAGCAGCCGGGACAGGGTGTCCGAGCAGTACTTC
-,-,TRBV6-4,TRBJ2-7,CASSGWAASYEQYF,TGTGCCAGCAGTGGGTGGGCAGCCTCCTACGAGCAGTACTTC
-,-,TRBV5-4,TRBJ2-7,CASSSRLGYRYYEQYF,TGTGCCAGCAGCTCGCGACTAGGGTACCGATACTACGAGCAGTACTTC
-,-,TRBV21-1,TRBJ1-6,CATELTGPGHF,TGTGCCACCGAGTTGACAGGGCCCGGCCACTTT
-,-,TRBV20-1,TRBJ2-5,CSARRGETQYF,TGCAGTGCTCGACGGGGAGAGACCCAGTACTTC
-,-,TRBV5-6,TRBJ1-5,CASSTYEEQPQHF,TGTGCCAGCAGCACGTACGAGGAACAGCCCCAGCATTTT
-,-,TRBV6-5,TRBJ2-2,CASSYQYSPGELFF,TGTGCCAGCAGTTATCAGTATTCCCCCGGGGAGCTGTTTTTT
-,TRBD1,TRBV3-1/TRBV3-2,TRBJ2-7,CASSAPGQGDHEQYF,TGTGCCAGCAGCGCTCCGGGACAGGGTGACCACGAGCAGTACTTC
-,-,TRBV3-1/TRBV3-2,TRBJ1-4,CASSQEIAGYNEKLFF,TGTGCCAGCAGCCAAGAAATAGCAGGGTATAATGAAAAACTGTTTTTT
-,TRBD1,TRBV3-1/TRBV3-2,TRBJ1-1,CASSQVSPGTGARVAEAFF,TGTGCCAGCAGCCAAGTATCACCCGGGACAGGGGCGCGTGTCGCTGAAGCTTTCTTT
-,-,TRBV19,TRBJ1-2,CASSILEGYGYTF,TGTGCCAGTAGTATATTAGAGGGCTATGGCTACACCTTC
few,-,TRBV27,TRBJ1-5,CASSLSPGLGNQPQHF,TGTGCCAGCAGTTTATCGCCAGGGCTGGGCAATCAGCCCCAGCATTTT
-,TRBD1,TRBV6-5,TRBJ1-1,CASSIRGQTEAFF,TGTGCCAGCAGTATCAGGGGGCAGACTGAAGCTTTCTTT
once,TRBD1,TRBV28,TRBJ1-1,CATEGQGRSFF,TGTGCCACCGAAGGACAGGGGAGGTCTTTCTTT
-,-,TRBV13,TRBJ1-1,CASSLGSRATEAFF,TGTGCCAGCAGCTTAGGCAGCAGGGCCACTGAAGCTTTCTTT
-,TRBD1,TRBV6-5,TRBJ1-2,CASRKTGGFYGYTF,TGTGCCAGCAGGAAGACAGGGGGCTTCTATGGCTACACCTTC
-,TRBD1,TRBV4-2,TRBJ2-7,CASSPTRGQLYEQYF,TGTGCCAGCAGCCCGACAAGGGGGCAGCTCTACGAGCAGTACTTC
-,-,TRBV3-1/TRBV3-2,TRBJ1-6,CASSTTTGVDSPLHF,TGTGCCAGCAGCACAACCACAGGTGTCGATTCACCCCTCCACTTT
-,TRBD1,TRBV7-3,TRBJ2-3,CASSPRQGADTQYF,TGTGCCAGCAGCCCCCGCCAGGGGGCAGATACGCAGTATTTT
-,TRBD1,TRBV10-2,TRBJ1-3,CASRDRGSGNTIYF,TGCGCCAGCCGGGACAGGGGGTCTGGAAACACCATATATTTT
few,TRBD1,TRBV4-3,TRBJ2-3,CASSLEGTGGTDTQYF,TGCGCCAGCAGCCTAGAAGGGACAGGGGGCACAGATACGCAGTATTTT
-,-,TRBV5-4,TRBJ1-1,CASSFVGANTEAFF,TGTGCCAGCAGCTTCGTGGGGGCGAACACTGAAGCTTTCTTT
-,-,TRBV3-1/TRBV3-2,TRBJ2-1,CASSQQGQSYNEQFF,TGTGCCAGCAGCCAACAGGGCCAGTCCTACAATGAGCAGTTCTTC
-,-,TRBV19,TRBJ2-3,CASSMGTDAQLMLDTQYF,TGTGCCAGTAGTATGGGGACTGACGCACAGCTTATGCTGGATACGCAGTATTTT
-,-,TRBV13,TRBJ1-1,CASSLEYNRQNEAFF,TGTGCCAGCAGCTTAGAGTACAACAGACAAAATGAAGCTTTCTTT
-,-,TRBV12-3/TRBV12-4,TRBJ1-1,CASRLGEYAEAFF,TGTGCCAGCCGTTTAGGGGAGTACGCTGAAGCTTTCTTT
-,-,TRBV19,TRBJ2-2,CASSFRQGNKRTGELFF,TGTGCCAGTAGTTTTAGGCAGGGCAATAAGAGGACCGGGGAGCTGTTTTTT
-,-,TRBV6-5,TRBJ2-1,CAVRPTNEDEQFF,TGTGCCGTCCGTCCTACAAACGAGGATGAGCAGTTCTTC
-,-,TRBV4-1,TRBJ2-1,CASSQDWSGLLEQFF,TGCGCCAGCAGCCAAGATTGGTCGGGGTTGCTTGAGCAGTTCTTC
once,-,TRBV27,TRBJ1-2,CASRDWNYGYTF,TGTGCCAGCAGGGACTGGAACTATGGCTACACCTTC
-,TRBD1,TRBV7-2,TRBJ1-1,CASSTDRVYSEAFF,TGTGCCAGCAGCACGGACAGGGTCTACTCTGAAGCTTTCTTT
-,TRBD1,TRBV5-6,TRBJ1-1,CASSPDRANTEAFF,TGTGCCAGCAGCCCTGACAGGGCGAACACTGAAGCTTTCTTT
-,-,TRBV19,TRBJ1-5,CASSVPIFRSRGQPQHF,TGTGCCAGTAGTGTCCCCATTTTCAGGAGCAGGGGCCAGCCCCAGCATTTT
-,-,TRBV9,TRBJ1-2,CASSVGGGGNYGYTF,TGTGCCAGCAGCGTAGGAGGGGGTGGTAACTATGGCTACACCTTC
-,-,TRBV19,TRBJ2-7,CASSPTRAGEQYF,TGTGCCAGTAGTCCGACGAGGGCTGGCGAGCAGTACTTC
-,TRBD2,TRBV3-1/TRBV3-2,TRBJ2-3,CASSQVVRGGTDTQYF,TGTGCCAGCAGCCAAGTGGTTCGGGGGGGCACAGATACGCAGTATTTT
-,-,TRBV6-4,TRBJ2-1,CASSDGQSSYNEQFF,TGTGCCAGCAGTGACGGACAGAGCTCCTACAATGAGCAGTTCTTC
-,-,TRBV6-6,TRBJ1-6,CASLWAKDNSPLHF,TGTGCCAGCCTATGGGCAAAGGATAATTCACCCCTCCACTTT
-,TRBD1,TRBV7-8,TRBJ2-4,CASSQHRTGTKNIQYF,TGTGCCAGCAGCCAACATCGGACAGGGACCAAAAACATTCAGTACTTC
-,-,TRBV24-1,TRBJ2-3,CATSDPAGTDTQYF,TGTGCCACCAGTGACCCCGCCGGGACAGATACGCAGTATTTT
once,-,TRBV29-1,TRBJ1-1,CSAEGYANTEAFF,TGCAGCGCCGAGGGCTACGCGAACACTGAAGCTTTCTTT
-,-,TRBV19,TRBJ1-4,CASSMATGPNEKLFF,TGTGCCAGTAGTATGGCTACAGGGCCTAATGAAAAACTGTTTTTT
-,TRBD1,TRBV11-2,TRBJ1-5,CASSYGTGGRSNQPQHF,TGTGCCAGCAGCTACGGGACAGGGGGTAGAAGCAATCAGCCCCAGCATTTT
-,TRBD2,TRBV18,TRBJ2-3,CASSPMGLGGPDTQYF,TGTGCCAGCTCACCAATGGGACTAGGGGGACCGGATACGCAGTATTTT
-,TRBD1,TRBV4-3,TRBJ2-2,CASSQGGQRNTGELFF,TGCGCCAGCAGCCAAGGGGGACAGAGGAACACCGGGGAGCTGTTTTTT
-,TRBD2,TRBV5-1,TRBJ2-1,CASSGTSGGASNEQFF,TGCGCCAGCAGCGGGACTAGCGGGGGGGCCAGCAATGAGCAGTTCTTC
few,TRBD1,TRBV5-6,TRBJ1-5,CASSIEGQGAQHF,TGTGCCAGCAGCATAGAGGGACAGGGAGCGCAGCATTTT
-,-,TRBV30,TRBJ2-2,CAWQALNTGELFF,TGTGCCTGGCAGGCTCTGAACACCGGGGAGCTGTTTTTT
-,-,TRBV9,TRBJ2-2,CASSLLAGELFF,TGTGCCAGCAGCCTTCTTGCCGGGGAGCTGTTTTTT
-,-,TRBV7-9,TRBJ2-7,CASSPKGAYEQYF,TGTGCCAGCAGCCCGAAGGGAGCCTACGAGCAGTACTTC